Below, one T cell receptor beta chain is given with its context. This CDR3 is 15 amino acids long. Germline CDR1 reads SGHTA; CDR2 reads FQGNSA. Trimming pared 3 bases from V and 5 bases from J, leaving 14 bases between. This entry is derived from a study of T cell changes during pregnancy in multiple sclerosis. Some clones are missing from TCRdb's copy, which holds only in-frame ones; the method was immunoSEQ multiplex PCR. In the table there are some 52,000 clones, around nine tenths of which are singletons. Source: CD4+ T cells from peripheral blood mononuclear cells, taken before pregnancy. V usage is TRBV7-2 and J usage is TRBJ2-1; perhaps TRBD1 as D (6 bases). The receptor comes from a female donor with multiple sclerosis, enrolled in a pregnancy study. The CDR3 bases are TGTGCCAGCAGCTTTCCCTGGGGGCTCCACAATGAGCAGTTCTTC. Its protein product is CASSFPWGLHNEQFF.